This TCR beta chain stems from a study of beta chain features in type 1 diabetes. General study points: Moderate yet significant TCRB CDR3 shortening was seen in Type 1 diabetes patients in all four CD4+ subsets.

A note on this clone: The antigen is unknown.

The CDR3 sequence is 15 residues long. Unmatched junction bases numbered 6, after V lost 6 bases and J lost 4 bases. Germline V gene lookup returns CDR1 MNHNS and CDR2 SASEGT. Sequenced material consisted of expressed TCRB transcripts (all of the isolated RNA was reverse transcribed). Method: immunoSEQ multiplex PCR; TCRdb's copy keeps in-frame clones and lacks some. The sample has over 700,000 clones; about a sixth are singletons. The sample comprised naive CD4+ T cells from blood. This clonotype was sampled from a woman aged 18-35 years in good health. The gene calls are TRBV6-1 and TRBJ2-3, with TRBD2 matching 11 bases. CDR3 protein: CASSLTSGKADTQYF. CDR3 bases: TGTGCCAGCAGCCTGACTAGCGGGAAGGCAGATACGCAGTATTTT.